The sequence of this TCR beta chain was determined in a study of T cell responses to AZD1222 COVID-19 vaccine (dated by TCRdb to the early 2020s). About the full investigation: Because spike-specific TCR depth and breadth did not differ between the two schedules, AZD1222 recipients who got a second dose at roughly 4 weeks were pooled with those who got a second dose at roughly 12 weeks. A total of under 250 trial participants underwent TCR sequencing, of whom some 200 had received two doses of AZD1222 and some 25 had received two doses of the MenACWY control vaccine. Trial participants were enrolled into age subgroups of 18-55, 56-69 and 70-plus years, which contained about 160, 30 and 59 TCR-sequenced participants, respectively. Paper-wide results and their limitations: Spike-specific TCR breadth and depth rose significantly after two AZD1222 doses compared with day 0 and with MenACWY recipients. Participants were mostly white British, with more females than males. The authors suggested clonal diversity may have been underestimated. Nearly half of unique spike-specific TCRs reportedly recognized epitopes outside regions mutated in the B.1.351 and B.1.1.7 variants. Because no day 14 peak-response samples were available, repertoires were characterized only after the peak T cell response. Conclusions about previously exposed vaccinees were limited because only six AZD1222 recipients were SARS-CoV-2 seropositive at baseline. CD4 TCRs associated with the vaccine covered the entire spike protein, and the dominant responses were in regions 160-218 and 743-854. In the small 56-69-year group, the increase in depth fell short of significance, most likely because of low power.

The time point label, read with the paper, signifies: baseline before first vaccination. Vaccinee samples were obtained from the UK trials COV001 and COV002, which included a single-blind randomized controlled phase 2/3 trial of AZD1222 (ChAdOx1 nCoV-19) in healthy adults. For TCRbeta chain sequencing, PBMC samples from trial participants were taken at day 0 and at day 28 after the second dose. On this clone itself: Its specific antigen is unknown. There are no base qualities to consult, and no much larger clone falls within one base.

The CDR3 starts with the cysteine, ends with the phenylalanine, and has 16 residues. This entry keeps only the CDR3 DNA: 48 bases, framed from base 1. CDR1 and CDR2 (ENHRY, SYGVKD) derive from the germline V gene. The germline V end is reduced by 0 bases and the J end by 4 bases; junction bases left unmatched: 3. The CDR3 regions of human TCRbeta chains were analyzed by immunosequencing. The authors' analysis ran thus. TCRs in the repertoires were matched against a reference library of SARS-CoV-2-specific TCRs that had been generated with the MIRA antigen-specificity platform. Breadth was defined as the fraction of unique TCRs that were SARS-CoV-2-associated. Depth was defined as the fraction of total T cells that were SARS-CoV-2-associated. Using the MIRA data, each spike-specific TCR was assigned both to the spike region to which the TCR was reactive and to a CD4 or CD8 class. Log10-transformed breadth and depth values were compared by one-way ANOVA with Sidak's multiple comparisons tests. The source is immuneACCESS, and TCRdb retained only in-frame sequences with V and J called. Part of the clones is not carried over; for the studies checked, unresolved V genes explain less than half of this, and the remainder is unexplained. V, J and clone size are those of that table, while D and trimming were read from the DNA. The sample includes 130,000 or so clones, with approximately 85% observed a single time. The biggest ten clones account for about 8.5% of the sample.

This sample comprised peripheral blood, obtained on day 0 of AZD1222 vaccination. This clonotype was sampled from an adult in good health. The V and J segments used are TRBV10-3 and TRBJ1-5, with TRBD1 matching 10 junction bases. The nucleotide sequence reads as follows: TGTGCCATCAGTGAGTCGCCGGGACAGGGGAATCAGCCCCAGCATTTT. Its protein is CAISESPGQGNQPQHF.